The 2 T cell receptor delta chains below all came from one sample that was sequenced in a study of gamma-delta T cells after stem cell transplantation. TCRdb re-analyzed the RT-PCR reads via CATT. The sample holds over 1,000 delta-chain clones, 3.5% to 4% seen once. Sequenced: gamma-delta T cells. These receptors were collected from a human donor. It is not recorded whose cells these are; they may come from a transplant donor.

By proportion, this clone is medium-sized. Since a far larger clone is one base different, this is likely a read error. The chain uses TRDV2 and TRDJ3, with 12 bases aligning to TRDD3. The CDR3 is 20 amino acids. Germline V gives CDR1 GEAIGNYY, CDR2 EKD. The V segment lost 0 bases and the J segment 11 bases; nucleotides outside the gene matches: 16. CDR3 sequence reads: CACDTADLGDTHKDARQMFF. In DNA, the CDR3 is TGTGCCTGTGACACCGCAGACCTGGGGGATACGCATAAAGACGCCCGACAGATGTTTTTC.

This clone was detected only a few times. TCRdb's listed protein matches a much larger clone and diverges from this DNA's translation at residue 7, likely through a read error; the protein shown comes from the DNA. The rearrangement uses TRDV2 and TRDJ1; D is undetermined. CDR1 is GEAIGNYY and CDR2 is EKD in the germline V gene. The CDR3 length is 15 residues. V lost 0 bases to trimming and J lost 0 bases, with 10 bases between them. The CDR3 sequence: CACDTVAPHTDKLIF. DNA of the CDR3: TGTGCCTGTGACACCGTGGCGCCCCACACCGATAAACTCATCTTT.